The 21 T cell receptor beta chains below all came from one sample that was sequenced in a study of cytomegalovirus exposure and HLA in healthy donors. Both 60 Vbeta primers and 13 Jbeta primers went into the PCR. Produced via immunoSEQ multiplex PCR; TCRdb's table is partial and in-frame only. The repertoire holds about 89,000 clones, around 81% seen once, with approximately 4% in the top ten. The sequenced sample consisted of PBMCs. These receptors were taken from a female donor in good health and CMV-seropositive.

J is TRBJ1-1 and V is TRBV6-6; 7 bases align to TRBD1. The germline CDR1 and CDR2 sequences are MNHNY and SVGAGI (reference sequence). Trimming at V came to 3 bases and at J to 7 bases, leaving 8 bases not matched to a gene. CDR3 size: 14 residues. As DNA, the CDR3 is TGTGCCAGCAGTTATCCCGACAGGGACCTTGAAGCTTTCTTT. It codes for CASSYPDRDLEAFF.

This chain joins TRBV10-2 and TRBJ1-1; D is perhaps TRBD1 (5 bases). Germline values: CDR1 WSHSY, CDR2 SAAADI. The CDR3 runs 13 residues. V gave up 6 bases and J gave up 7 bases, with 15 bases separating them. The CDR3 sequence: CASRSGVKNEAFF. The DNA for the CDR3 is TGCGCCAGCAGGTCGGGGGTCAAGAATGAAGCTTTCTTT.

This chain joins TRBV5-4 and TRBJ2-4; 8 nucleotides align to TRBD2. In germline, CDR1 is SGHNT, CDR2 YYREEE (reference sequence). The CDR3 is 13 residues long. Trimming cost V 4 bases and J 8 bases; bases outside gene matches: 5. In DNA, the CDR3 is TGTGCCAGCAGCATCCCGGGGGGGGACATTCAGTACTTC. This encodes CASSIPGGDIQYF.

This clone occurred a few times. V and J are TRBV19 and TRBJ1-2, with a tentative D call TRBD1 (6 bases). Germline CDR1 and CDR2: LNHDA and SQIVND (reference sequence). V lost 7 bases, J lost 4 bases, and 10 bases lay in between. CDR3 length equals 12 residues. CDR3 bases: TGTGCCAGTAAGGGGGATAGCTATGGCTACACCTTC. Protein product: CASKGDSYGYTF.

This rearrangement joins TRBV19 to TRBJ2-1, with 9 bases lining up with TRBD2. The ends lost 3 bases at V and 6 bases at J; junction bases unmatched: 6. The CDR3 has 15 residues. Germline assignment: CDR1 LNHDA and CDR2 SQIVND (reference sequence). The CDR3 is CASSMALAGFNEQFF. DNA of the CDR3: TGTGCCAGTAGTATGGCCCTAGCGGGATTCAATGAGCAGTTCTTC. The whole variable domain, filled in from reference TRBV19 and TRBJ2-1, reads DGGITQSPKYLFRKEGQNVTLSCEQNLNHDAMYWYRQDPGQGLRLIYYSQIVNDFQKGDIAEGYSVSREKKESFPLTVTSAQKNPTAFYLCASSMALAGFNEQFFGPGTRLTVL.

V and J are TRBV5-4 and TRBJ2-6; no definite D call. The CDR3 covers 16 residues. CDR1 SGHNT and CDR2 YYREEE come from the germline V gene (reference sequence). Trimming pared 1 base from V and 4 bases from J, leaving 12 bases between. CDR3 sequence reads: CASSLIPRAGANVLTF. CDR3 sequence (DNA): TGTGCCAGCAGCTTGATTCCCCGAGCAGGGGCCAACGTCCTGACTTTC.

V usage is TRBV5-4 and J usage is TRBJ1-1, with TRBD1 as a possible D gene (5 bases). Per germline, CDR1 SGHNT and CDR2 YYREEE (reference sequence). Trimming pared 1 base from V and 7 bases from J, leaving 11 bases between. This CDR3 region has 13 residues. CDR3 in amino acids: CASSLPGMLEAFF. In DNA form, the CDR3 reads TGTGCCAGCAGCTTGCCAGGGATGCTTGAAGCTTTCTTT. The full variable domain, completed using reference TRBV5-4 and TRBJ1-1, is ETGVTQSPTHLIKTRGQQVTLRCSSQSGHNTVSWYQQALGQGPQFIFQYYREEENGRGNFPPRFSGLQFPNYSSELNVNALELDDSALYLCASSLPGMLEAFFGQGTRLTVV.

The rearrangement links TRBV28 to TRBJ2-7; possible D gene TRBD2, 5 bases. The V end lost 5 bases, the J end lost 4 bases, and 18 bases lay between the germline ends. Germline-derived CDR1 and CDR2 are MDHEN and SYDVKM. The CDR3 spans 15 residues. The CDR3 DNA reads TGTGCCAGCAGTCCTCAGGACTGGGTAGGGTACGAGCAGTACTTC. Protein product: CASSPQDWVGYEQYF.

This chain uses TRBV11-3 with TRBJ1-1; no firm D call. Germline assignment: CDR1 SGHNT and CDR2 YENEEA. This CDR3 is built from 12 residues. Trimming cost V 3 bases and J 3 bases, with 5 bases left between them. The CDR3 sequence is CASSFGDTEAFF. The DNA for the CDR3 is TGTGCCAGCAGCTTTGGAGACACTGAAGCTTTCTTT.

With regard to this clone: Mismatch with germline at one junction end may stem from a read error. This rearrangement joins TRBV25-1 to TRBJ1-1, with unresolved D. The CDR3 loop spans 15 amino acids. CDR1 and CDR2 (germline): MGHDK, SYGVNS. The CDR3 is CTSSELRAANTEAFF. DNA of the CDR3: TGTACCAGCAGTGAATTGCGGGCCGCGAACACTGAAGCTTTCTTT.

The chain has TRBV13 and TRBJ2-7; the D gene is possibly TRBD2 (6 bases). CDR1 PRHDT and CDR2 FYEKMQ come from the germline V gene (reference sequence). V was cut by 5 bases and J by 0 bases, with 17 bases left in between. The CDR3 consists of 16 residues. The CDR3: CASSILANISSYEQYF. Written as DNA, the CDR3 is TGTGCCAGCAGCATTCTAGCGAACATTAGCTCCTACGAGCAGTACTTC. The full variable domain, rest sourced from reference TRBV13 and TRBJ2-7, is AAGVIQSPRHLIKEKRETATLKCYPIPRHDTVYWYQQGPGQDPQFLISFYEKMQSDKGSIPDRFSAQQFSDYHSELNMSSLELGDSALYFCASSILANISSYEQYFGPGTRLTVT.

The genes are TRBV15 and TRBJ2-2; perhaps TRBD1 as D (6 bases). Germline assignment: CDR1 LNHNV and CDR2 YYDKDF (reference sequence). The CDR3 spans 13 residues. V was clipped by 11 bases and J by 0 bases, with 10 bases between them. CDR3 region: CASRDTNTGELFF. CDR3 sequence (DNA): TGTGCCTCCCGGGACACGAACACCGGGGAGCTGTTTTTT. Filled out from reference TRBV15 and TRBJ2-2, the complete variable domain reads DAMVIQNPRYQVTQFGKPVTLSCSQTLNHNVMYWYQQKSSQAPKLLFHYYDKDFNNEADTPDNFQSRRPNTSFCFLDIRSPGLGDTAMYLCASRDTNTGELFFGEGSRLTVL.

This chain connects TRBV4-1 to TRBJ1-4; 9 positions match TRBD1. CDR3 length: 15 residues. Germline lookup yields CDR1 MGHRA and CDR2 YSYEKL. With 3 bases clipped from V and 7 bases from J, the junction kept 6 bases outside the gene matches. The CDR3 sequence is CASSQLTGGGEKLFF. The DNA of the CDR3 is TGCGCCAGCAGCCAGTTGACAGGGGGTGGTGAAAAACTGTTTTTT.

V is TRBV30 and J is TRBJ2-5; 11 positions match TRBD2. The CDR3 has 14 residues. V lost 4 bases and J lost 1; bases outside the gene matches: 2. Per germline, CDR1 GTSNPN and CDR2 SVGIG (reference sequence). The CDR3 DNA reads as TGTGCCTGGAAACTAGCGGGAGTCCAAGAGACCCAGTACTTC. It translates to CAWKLAGVQETQYF.

This clone was counted once. The V and J genes are TRBV4-1 and TRBJ1-1, with 7 bases that match TRBD1. The V and J ends lost 4 bases and 4 bases, in that order; junction bases with no gene match: 15. The CDR3 totals 17 residues. Germline assignment: CDR1 MGHRA and CDR2 YSYEKL. CDR3 residues: CASSREAPPPGGTEAFF. In DNA, the CDR3 is TGCGCCAGCAGCCGAGAAGCCCCTCCGCCAGGGGGCACTGAAGCTTTCTTT.

This clone was seen only once. The junction does not match germline at one end; this may be a read error. This sequence joins TRBV2 and TRBJ1-2; maybe TRBD1 (6 bases). CDR3 size: 12 residues. CDR1 and CDR2 from the germline V gene are SNHLY and FYNNEI. CDR3 sequence reads: CASGGQYYGYPF. The CDR3 nucleotides read TGTGCCAGCGGCGGACAGTACTATGGCTACCCCTTC. The full variable domain, in which reference TRBV2 and TRBJ1-2 provide the parts outside the CDR3, is EPEVTQTPSHQVTQMGQEVILRCVPISNHLYFYWYRQILGQKVEFLVSFYNNEISEKSEIFDDQFSVERPDGSNFTLKIRSTKLEDSAMYFCASGGQYYGYPFGSGTRLTVV.

The CDR3 is CASSQLDEKLFF. For the CDR3, the DNA is TGCGCCAGCAGCCAGTTAGATGAAAAACTGTTTTTT. The V and J genes are TRBV4-1 and TRBJ1-4; D gene ambiguous. The length of the CDR3 is 12 residues. The germline gives CDR1 MGHRA, CDR2 YSYEKL. With 3 bases removed from V and 6 bases from J, the gap between germline ends came to 5 bases.

The chain employs TRBV2 and TRBJ1-3; perhaps TRBD1 as D (6 bases). The V gene lost 1 base and the J gene lost 4 bases, with 11 bases spanning the gap. This CDR3 contains 15 residues. Germline CDR1 is SNHLY and CDR2 is FYNNEI. CDR3 DNA: TGTGCCAGCAGTGAAGGTAGACAGGCCGGAAACACCATATATTTT. Its translation is CASSEGRQAGNTIYF.

This rearrangement joins TRBV5-4 to TRBJ2-3, with a weak D call TRBD1 (6 bases). The CDR3 contains 14 residues. Germline V gene data show CDR1 as SGHNT and CDR2 as YYREEE (reference sequence). V was trimmed by 4 bases and J by 2 bases, leaving 11 bases between them. The CDR3 nucleotides are TGTGCCAGCAGCAAAGGACAGTTCACAGATACGCAGTATTTT. Amino acids: CASSKGQFTDTQYF.

The gene calls are TRBV2 and TRBJ2-2; tentatively, D is TRBD1 (6 bases). CDR1 is SNHLY and CDR2 is FYNNEI in the germline V gene. CDR3 size: 14 residues. The V end lost 9 bases, the J end lost 2 bases, and 13 bases lay between the germline ends. The CDR3 reads CASRQGHNTGELFF. In nucleotides, the CDR3 is TGTGCCAGTAGGCAGGGGCACAACACCGGGGAGCTGTTTTTT.

The V and J genes are TRBV11-2 and TRBJ2-5, with 11 bases matching TRBD1. This CDR3 has 17 residues. Germline loops: CDR1 SGHAT, CDR2 FQNNGV. Trimming removed 2 bases from V and 2 bases from J; junction bases left unmatched: 7. CDR3 in DNA: TGTGCCAGCAGCTTAACCAGAGGGACAGGGGGTCAAGAGACCCAGTACTTC. This codes for CASSLTRGTGGQETQYF. The whole variable domain, filled in from reference TRBV11-2 and TRBJ2-5, reads EAGVAQSPRYKIIEKRQSVAFWCNPISGHATLYWYQQILGQGPKLLIQFQNNGVVDDSQLPKDRFSAERLKGVDSTLKIQPAKLEDSAVYLCASSLTRGTGGQETQYFGPGTRLLVL.